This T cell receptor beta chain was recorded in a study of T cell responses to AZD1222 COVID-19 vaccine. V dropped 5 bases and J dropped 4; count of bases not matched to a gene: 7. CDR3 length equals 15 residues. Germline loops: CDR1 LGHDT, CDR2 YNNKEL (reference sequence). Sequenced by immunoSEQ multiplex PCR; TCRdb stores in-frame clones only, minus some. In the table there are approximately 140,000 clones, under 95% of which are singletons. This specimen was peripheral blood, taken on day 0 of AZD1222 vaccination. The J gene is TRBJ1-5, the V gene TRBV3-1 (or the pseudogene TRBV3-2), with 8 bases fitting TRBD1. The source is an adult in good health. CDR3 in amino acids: CASSGSGQGNQPQHF. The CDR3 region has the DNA TGTGCCAGCAGCGGATCAGGACAGGGTAATCAGCCCCAGCATTTT.